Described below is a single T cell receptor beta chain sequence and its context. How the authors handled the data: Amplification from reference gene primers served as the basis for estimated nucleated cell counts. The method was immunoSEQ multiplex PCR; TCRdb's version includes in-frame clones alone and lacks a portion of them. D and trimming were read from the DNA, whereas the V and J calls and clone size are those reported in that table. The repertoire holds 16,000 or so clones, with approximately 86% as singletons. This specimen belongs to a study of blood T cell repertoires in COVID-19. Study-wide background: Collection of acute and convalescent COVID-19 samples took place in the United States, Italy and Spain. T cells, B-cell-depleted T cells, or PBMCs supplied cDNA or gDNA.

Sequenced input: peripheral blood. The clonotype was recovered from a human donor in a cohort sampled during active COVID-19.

CDR3 in DNA: TGCAGCGGCACTAGCGGGGGGGCCGGAGAGACCCAGTACTTC. It is translated as CSGTSGGAGETQYF. The chain recombines TRBV29-1 with TRBJ2-5; 13 nucleotides align to TRBD2. Germline CDR1 SQVTM, CDR2 ANQGSEA. V shed 7 bases and J 4 bases; nucleotides not matched to a gene: 6. The CDR3 has 14 amino acids.